Below, 6 T cell receptor beta chains from the same sample are listed, as sequenced in a study of blood T cell repertoires in COVID-19. Generated by immunoSEQ multiplex PCR, the TCRdb table keeps only in-frame clones and is missing some. The sample yields tens of thousands of clones, about 81% seen once. Input material: peripheral blood. These receptors all come from a human donor in a cohort sampled during active COVID-19.

V gene TRBV2 combines with J gene TRBJ1-5, with TRBD1 matching 7 bases. In germline, CDR1 is SNHLY, CDR2 FYNNEI. CDR3 length equals 15 residues. The V gene end was trimmed by 5 bases and the J gene end by 2 bases; junction bases not matched to a gene: 6. CDR3 DNA: TGTGCCAGCAGTTTAGACAGGGTCGGCAATCAGCCCCAGCATTTT. Amino acid sequence: CASSLDRVGNQPQHF.

The genes are TRBV5-8 and TRBJ2-3; the D gene is possibly TRBD1 (6 bases). V shed 4 bases and J shed 3 bases, with 15 bases lying between them. Germline V gene sequence: CDR1 SGHTS, CDR2 YDEGEE. The CDR3 is 15 residues long. CDR3 sequence: CASSATGWRTDTQYF. CDR3 in DNA: TGTGCCAGCAGCGCTACAGGGTGGAGGACAGATACGCAGTATTTT.

The chain couples TRBV27 to TRBJ2-7; 8 positions agree with TRBD1. The CDR3 runs 17 residues. Per germline, CDR1 MNHEY and CDR2 SMNVEV (reference sequence). Trimming cost V 5 bases and J 4 bases; bases outside gene matches: 16. CDR3 DNA: TGTGCCAGCAGTGGACAGGGCCGCCTGAGCGGCCTTTACGAGCAGTACTTC. Translating gives CASSGQGRLSGLYEQYF.

The chain combines TRBV7-8 with TRBJ1-5; D uncertain. The length of the CDR3 is 16 residues. With 5 bases removed from V and 6 bases from J, the gap between germline ends came to 20 bases. Germline values: CDR1 SGHVS, CDR2 FQNEAQ. The CDR3 here is CASSRTRGGNSQPQHF. CDR3 sequence (DNA): TGTGCCAGCAGCCGGACCCGAGGAGGGAACAGTCAGCCCCAGCATTTT.

V gene TRBV27 combines with J gene TRBJ2-7, with D possibly matching TRBD1 (7 bases). Germline V gene lookup returns CDR1 MNHEY and CDR2 SMNVEV (reference sequence). The CDR3 loop spans 14 amino acids. Trimming removed 6 bases at V and 4 bases at J, with 16 bases between. The CDR3 coding sequence is TGTGCCAGCAGATTCAGGGGGGTCGGGTACGAGCAGTACTTC. As protein: CASRFRGVGYEQYF.

The V gene is TRBV4-2, the J gene TRBJ2-7; D gene ambiguous. Germline V gene lookup returns CDR1 LGHNA and CDR2 YNFKEQ. The CDR3 runs to 14 residues. V lost 0 bases to trimming and J lost 2 bases, with 8 bases between them. The CDR3 loop reads CASSQERLAYEQYF. Here the CDR3 DNA reads TGTGCCAGCAGCCAAGAGAGACTCGCCTACGAGCAGTACTTC.